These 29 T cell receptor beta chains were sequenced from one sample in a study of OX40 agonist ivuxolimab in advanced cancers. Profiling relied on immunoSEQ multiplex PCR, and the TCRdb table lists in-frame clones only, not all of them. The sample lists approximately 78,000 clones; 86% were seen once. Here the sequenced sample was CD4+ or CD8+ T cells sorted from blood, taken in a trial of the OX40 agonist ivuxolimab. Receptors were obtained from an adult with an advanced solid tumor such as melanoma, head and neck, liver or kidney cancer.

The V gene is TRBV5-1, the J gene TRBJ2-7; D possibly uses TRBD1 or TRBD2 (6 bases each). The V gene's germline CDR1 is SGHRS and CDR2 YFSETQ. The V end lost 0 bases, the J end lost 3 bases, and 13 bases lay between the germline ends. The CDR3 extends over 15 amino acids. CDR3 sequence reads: CASSLEEGHFYEQYF. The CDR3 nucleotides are TGCGCCAGCAGCTTGGAGGAGGGACATTTCTACGAGCAGTACTTC.

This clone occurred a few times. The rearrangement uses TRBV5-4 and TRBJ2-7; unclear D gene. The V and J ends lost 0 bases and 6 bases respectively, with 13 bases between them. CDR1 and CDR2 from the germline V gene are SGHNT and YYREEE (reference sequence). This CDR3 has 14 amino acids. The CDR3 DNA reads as TGTGCCAGCAGCTTGGACATGGGATCTGGCGAGCAGTACTTC. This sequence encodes CASSLDMGSGEQYF.

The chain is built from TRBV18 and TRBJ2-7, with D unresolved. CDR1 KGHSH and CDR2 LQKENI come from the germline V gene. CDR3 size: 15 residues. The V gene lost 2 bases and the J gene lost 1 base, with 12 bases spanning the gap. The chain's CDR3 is CASSPGVGISYEQYF. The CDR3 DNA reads TGTGCCAGCTCACCAGGGGTCGGAATATCCTACGAGCAGTACTTC.

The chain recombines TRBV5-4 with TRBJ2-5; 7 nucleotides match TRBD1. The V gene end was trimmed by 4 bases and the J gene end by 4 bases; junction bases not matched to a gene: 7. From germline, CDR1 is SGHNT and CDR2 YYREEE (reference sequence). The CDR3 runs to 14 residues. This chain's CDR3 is CASSTQGSTETQYF. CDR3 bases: TGTGCCAGCAGCACACAGGGGTCAACAGAGACCCAGTACTTC.

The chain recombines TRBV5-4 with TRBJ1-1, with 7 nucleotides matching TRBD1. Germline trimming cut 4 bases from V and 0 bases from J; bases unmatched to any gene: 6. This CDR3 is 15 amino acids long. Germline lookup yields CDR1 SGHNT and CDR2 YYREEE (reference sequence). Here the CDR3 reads CASSPMGQMNTEAFF. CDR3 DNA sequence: TGTGCCAGCAGCCCGATGGGACAGATGAACACTGAAGCTTTCTTT.

For the CDR3, the DNA is TGTGCCAGCAGGGCCGACAGAGACCTTGAAGCTTTCTTT. Translation gives CASRADRDLEAFF. The V and J genes are TRBV7-8 and TRBJ1-1; TRBD1 is a possible D gene (5 bases). The CDR3 is 13 residues long. Germline-derived CDR1 and CDR2 are SGHVS and FQNEAQ. V was cut by 6 bases and J by 7 bases, with 15 bases left in between. Supplemented by reference TRBV7-8 and TRBJ1-1, the full variable domain reads GAGVSQSPRYKVAKRGQDVALRCDPISGHVSLFWYQQALGQGPEFLTYFQNEAQLDKSGLPSDRFFAERPEGSVSTLKIQRTQQEDSAVYLCASRADRDLEAFFGQGTRLTVV.

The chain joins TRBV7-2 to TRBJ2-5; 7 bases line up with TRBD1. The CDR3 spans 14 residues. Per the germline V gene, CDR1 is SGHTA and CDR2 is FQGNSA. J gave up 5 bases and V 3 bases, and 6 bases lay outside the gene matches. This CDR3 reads CASSFKTGRETQYF. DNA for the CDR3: TGTGCCAGCAGCTTTAAGACAGGGCGGGAGACCCAGTACTTC.

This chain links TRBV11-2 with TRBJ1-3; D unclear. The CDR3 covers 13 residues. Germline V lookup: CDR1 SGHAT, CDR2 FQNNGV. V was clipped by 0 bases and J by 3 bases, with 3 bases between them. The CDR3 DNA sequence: TGTGCCAGCAGCTTAGAGGGTGGAAACACCATATATTTT. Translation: CASSLEGGNTIYF.

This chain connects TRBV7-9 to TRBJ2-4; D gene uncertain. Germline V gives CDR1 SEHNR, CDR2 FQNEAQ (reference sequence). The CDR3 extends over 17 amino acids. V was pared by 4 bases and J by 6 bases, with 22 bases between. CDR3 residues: CASSSFRPGPRRNIQYF. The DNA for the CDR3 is TGTGCCAGCAGCTCGTTCCGCCCGGGCCCTCGAAGAAACATTCAGTACTTC. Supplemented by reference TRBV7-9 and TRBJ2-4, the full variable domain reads DTGVSQNPRHKITKRGQNVTFRCDPISEHNRLYWYRQTLGQGPEFLTYFQNEAQLEKSRLLSDRFSAERPKGSFSTLEIQRTEQGDSAMYLCASSSFRPGPRRNIQYFGAGTRLSVL.

As DNA, the CDR3 is TGTGCCAGTAGTATTAGCGGAGTTCTCTACAATGAGCAGTTCTTC. Encoded protein: CASSISGVLYNEQFF. The gene calls are TRBV19 and TRBJ2-1; D is possibly TRBD2 (6 bases). The V gene's germline CDR1 is LNHDA and CDR2 SQIVND (reference sequence). This CDR3 comprises 15 residues. The ends were cut back, 3 bases at V and 3 bases at J, with 12 bases in the middle.

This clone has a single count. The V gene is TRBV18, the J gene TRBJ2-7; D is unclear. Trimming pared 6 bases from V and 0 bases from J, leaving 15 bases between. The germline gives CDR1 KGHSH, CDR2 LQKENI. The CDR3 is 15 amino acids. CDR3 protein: CASSLGGTTSYEQYF. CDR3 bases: TGTGCCAGCTCCCTGGGCGGAACCACCTCCTACGAGCAGTACTTC.

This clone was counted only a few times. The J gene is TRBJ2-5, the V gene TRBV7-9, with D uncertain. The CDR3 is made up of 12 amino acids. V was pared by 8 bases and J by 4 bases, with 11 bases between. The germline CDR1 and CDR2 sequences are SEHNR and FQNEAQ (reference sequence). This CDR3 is CASQPDGETQYF. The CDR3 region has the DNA TGTGCCAGCCAACCGGATGGAGAGACCCAGTACTTC.

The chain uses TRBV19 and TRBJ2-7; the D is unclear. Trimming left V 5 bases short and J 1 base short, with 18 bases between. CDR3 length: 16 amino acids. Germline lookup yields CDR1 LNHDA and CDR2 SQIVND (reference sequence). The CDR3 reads CASSWALGLGSYEQYF. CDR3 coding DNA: TGTGCCAGTAGTTGGGCTCTAGGATTAGGGTCCTACGAGCAGTACTTC. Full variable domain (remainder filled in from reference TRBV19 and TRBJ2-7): DGGITQSPKYLFRKEGQNVTLSCEQNLNHDAMYWYRQDPGQGLRLIYYSQIVNDFQKGDIAEGYSVSREKKESFPLTVTSAQKNPTAFYLCASSWALGLGSYEQYFGPGTRLTVT.

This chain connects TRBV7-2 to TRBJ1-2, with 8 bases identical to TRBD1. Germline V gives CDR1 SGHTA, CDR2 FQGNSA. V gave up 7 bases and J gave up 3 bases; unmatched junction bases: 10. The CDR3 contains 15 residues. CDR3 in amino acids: CASTMTGAAYYGYTF. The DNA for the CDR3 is TGTGCCAGCACCATGACAGGGGCCGCATACTATGGCTACACCTTC. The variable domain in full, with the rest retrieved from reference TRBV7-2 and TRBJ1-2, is GAGVSQSPSNKVTEKGKDVELRCDPISGHTALYWYRQSLGQGLEFLIYFQGNSAPDKSGLPSDRFSAERTGGSVSTLTIQRTQQEDSAVYLCASTMTGAAYYGYTFGSGTRLTVV.

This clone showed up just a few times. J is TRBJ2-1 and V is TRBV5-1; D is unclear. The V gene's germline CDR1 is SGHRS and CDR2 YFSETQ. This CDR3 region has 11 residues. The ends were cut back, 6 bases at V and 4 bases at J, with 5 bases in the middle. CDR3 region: CASTLYNEQFF. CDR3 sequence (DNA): TGCGCCAGCACCCTTTACAATGAGCAGTTCTTC.

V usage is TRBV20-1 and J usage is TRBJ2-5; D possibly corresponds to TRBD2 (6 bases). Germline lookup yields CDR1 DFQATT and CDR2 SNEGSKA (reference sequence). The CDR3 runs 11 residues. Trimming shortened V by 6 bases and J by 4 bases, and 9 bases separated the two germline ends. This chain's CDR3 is CSAWRGETQYF. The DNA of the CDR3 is TGCAGTGCATGGAGGGGAGAGACCCAGTACTTC.

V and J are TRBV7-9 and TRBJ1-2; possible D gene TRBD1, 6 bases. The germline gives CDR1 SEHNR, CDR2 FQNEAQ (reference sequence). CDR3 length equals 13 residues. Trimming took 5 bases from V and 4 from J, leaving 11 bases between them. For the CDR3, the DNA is TGTGCCAGCAGCCCTGGGGGCCTCTATGGCTACACCTTC. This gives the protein CASSPGGLYGYTF.

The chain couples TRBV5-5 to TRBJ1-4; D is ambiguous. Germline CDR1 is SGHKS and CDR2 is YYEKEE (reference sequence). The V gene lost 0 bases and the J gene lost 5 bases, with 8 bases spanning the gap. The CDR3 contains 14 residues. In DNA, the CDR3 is TGTGCCAGCAGCTTGGTGCCAATGAATGAAAAACTGTTTTTT. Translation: CASSLVPMNEKLFF.

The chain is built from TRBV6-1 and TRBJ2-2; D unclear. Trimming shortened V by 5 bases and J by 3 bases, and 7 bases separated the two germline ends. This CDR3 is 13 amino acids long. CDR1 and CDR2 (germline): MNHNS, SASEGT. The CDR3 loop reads CASSLHYTGELFF. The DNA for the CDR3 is TGTGCCAGCAGTCTACACTACACCGGGGAGCTGTTTTTT.

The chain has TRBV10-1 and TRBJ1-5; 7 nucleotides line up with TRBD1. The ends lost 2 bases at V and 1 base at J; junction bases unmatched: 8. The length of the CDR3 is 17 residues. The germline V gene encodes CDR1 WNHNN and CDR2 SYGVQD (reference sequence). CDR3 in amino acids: CASSEPGGRGSNQPQHF. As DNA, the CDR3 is TGCGCCAGCAGTGAGCCGGGGGGCAGGGGGAGCAATCAGCCCCAGCATTTT.

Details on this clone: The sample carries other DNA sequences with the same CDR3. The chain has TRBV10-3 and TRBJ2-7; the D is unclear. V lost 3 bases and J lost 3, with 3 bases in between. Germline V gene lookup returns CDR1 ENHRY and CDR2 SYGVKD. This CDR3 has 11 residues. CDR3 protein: CAISEGYEQYF. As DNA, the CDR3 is TGTGCCATCAGTGAAGGCTACGAGCAGTACTTC.

CDR3 sequence: CASKRGNTEAFF. The CDR3, as DNA: TGTGCCAGCAAACGGGGGAACACTGAAGCTTTCTTT. The J gene is TRBJ1-1, the V gene TRBV6-1; no clear D gene. V was cut by 7 bases and J by 1 base, with 7 bases left in between. Germline CDR1 MNHNS, CDR2 SASEGT. CDR3 length equals 12 residues.

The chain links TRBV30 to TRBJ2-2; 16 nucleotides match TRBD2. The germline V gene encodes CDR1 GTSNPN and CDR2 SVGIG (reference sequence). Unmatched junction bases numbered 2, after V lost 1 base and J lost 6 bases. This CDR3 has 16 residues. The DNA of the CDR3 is TGTGCCTGGAGTGCTGGGACTAGCGGGGGGGCCGGGGAGCTGTTTTTT. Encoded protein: CAWSAGTSGGAGELFF.

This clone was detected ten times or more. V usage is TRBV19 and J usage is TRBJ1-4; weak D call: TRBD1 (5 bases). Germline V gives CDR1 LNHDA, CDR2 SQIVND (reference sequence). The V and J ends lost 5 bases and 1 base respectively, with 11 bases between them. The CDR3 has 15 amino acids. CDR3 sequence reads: CASSLQARTNEKLFF. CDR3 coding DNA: TGTGCCAGTAGTTTACAGGCCCGAACTAATGAAAAACTGTTTTTT.

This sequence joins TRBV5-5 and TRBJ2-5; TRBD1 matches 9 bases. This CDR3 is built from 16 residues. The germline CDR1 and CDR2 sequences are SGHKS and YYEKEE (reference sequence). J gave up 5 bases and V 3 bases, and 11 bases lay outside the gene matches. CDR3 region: CASSYRDRATEETQYF. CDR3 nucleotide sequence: TGTGCCAGCAGCTACCGGGACAGGGCGACCGAGGAGACCCAGTACTTC. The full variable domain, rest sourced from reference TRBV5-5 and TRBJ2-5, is DAGVTQSPTHLIKTRGQQVTLRCSPISGHKSVSWYQQVLGQGPQFIFQYYEKEERGRGNFPDRFSARQFPNYSSELNVNALLLGDSALYLCASSYRDRATEETQYFGPGTRLLVL.

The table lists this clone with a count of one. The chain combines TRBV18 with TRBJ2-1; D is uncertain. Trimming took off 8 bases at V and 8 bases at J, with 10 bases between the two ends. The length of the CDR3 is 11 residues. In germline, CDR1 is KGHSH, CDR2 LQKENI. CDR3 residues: CASQKSDEQFF. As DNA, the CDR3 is TGTGCCAGCCAAAAGTCCGATGAGCAGTTCTTC.

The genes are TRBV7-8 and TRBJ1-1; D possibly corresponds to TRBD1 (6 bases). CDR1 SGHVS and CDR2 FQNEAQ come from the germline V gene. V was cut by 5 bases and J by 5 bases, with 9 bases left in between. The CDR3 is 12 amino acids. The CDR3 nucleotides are TGTGCCAGCAGCGAGGGGGAGACTGAAGCTTTCTTT. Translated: CASSEGETEAFF.

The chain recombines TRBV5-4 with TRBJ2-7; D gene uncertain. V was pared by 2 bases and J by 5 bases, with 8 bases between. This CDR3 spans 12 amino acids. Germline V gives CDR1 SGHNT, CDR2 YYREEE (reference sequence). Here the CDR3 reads CASSFNINEQYF. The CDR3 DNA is TGTGCCAGCAGCTTTAATATCAACGAGCAGTACTTC.

CDR3 DNA: TGTGCCAGCAGCTCCCATGGCGGGAAGGGACTTGGTGAGCAGTTCTTC. Translated: CASSSHGGKGLGEQFF. The V and J genes are TRBV7-9 and TRBJ2-1, with D tentatively TRBD2 (6 bases). V was shortened by 4 bases and J by 9 bases, with 22 bases between the two germline ends. Germline V gene lookup returns CDR1 SEHNR and CDR2 FQNEAQ (reference sequence). The CDR3 has 16 amino acids.